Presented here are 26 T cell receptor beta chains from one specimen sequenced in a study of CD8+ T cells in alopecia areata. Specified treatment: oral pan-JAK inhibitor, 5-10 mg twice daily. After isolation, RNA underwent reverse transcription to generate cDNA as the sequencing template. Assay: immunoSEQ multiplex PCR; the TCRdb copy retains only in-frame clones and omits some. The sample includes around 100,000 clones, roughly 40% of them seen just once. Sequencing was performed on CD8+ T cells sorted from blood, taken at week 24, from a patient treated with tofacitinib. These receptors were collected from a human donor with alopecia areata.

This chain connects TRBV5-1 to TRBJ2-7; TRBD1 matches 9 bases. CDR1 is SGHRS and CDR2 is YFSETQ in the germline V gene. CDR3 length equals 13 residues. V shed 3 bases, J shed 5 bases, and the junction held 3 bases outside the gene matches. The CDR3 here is CASSSGQGNEQYF. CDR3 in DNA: TGCGCCAGCAGCTCGGGACAGGGCAACGAGCAGTACTTC.

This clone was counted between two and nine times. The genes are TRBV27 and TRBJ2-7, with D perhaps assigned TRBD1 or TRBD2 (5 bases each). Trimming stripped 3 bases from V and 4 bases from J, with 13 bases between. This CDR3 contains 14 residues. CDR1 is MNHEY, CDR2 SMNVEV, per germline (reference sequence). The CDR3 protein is CASSFYAGAYEQYF. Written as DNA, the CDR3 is TGTGCCAGCAGTTTCTATGCCGGGGCGTACGAGCAGTACTTC.

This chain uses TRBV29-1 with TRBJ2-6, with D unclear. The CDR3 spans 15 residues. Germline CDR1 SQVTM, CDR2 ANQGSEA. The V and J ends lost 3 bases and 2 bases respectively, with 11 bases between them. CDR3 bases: TGCAGCGTTGAGTCCCCTGACCCTGGGGCCAACGTCCTGACTTTC. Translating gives CSVESPDPGANVLTF.

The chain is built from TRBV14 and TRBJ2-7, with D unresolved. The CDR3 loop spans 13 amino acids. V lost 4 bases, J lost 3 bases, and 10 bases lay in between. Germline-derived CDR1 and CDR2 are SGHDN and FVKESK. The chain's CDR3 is CASSPKVLYEQYF. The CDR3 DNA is TGTGCCAGCAGCCCGAAGGTTCTCTACGAGCAGTACTTC.

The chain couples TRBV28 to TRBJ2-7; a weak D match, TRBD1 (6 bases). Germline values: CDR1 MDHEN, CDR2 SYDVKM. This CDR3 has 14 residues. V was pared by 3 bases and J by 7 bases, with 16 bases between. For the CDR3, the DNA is TGTGCCAGCAGTTTCCGGGCAGGGGTTGAAGAGCAGTACTTC. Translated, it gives CASSFRAGVEEQYF.

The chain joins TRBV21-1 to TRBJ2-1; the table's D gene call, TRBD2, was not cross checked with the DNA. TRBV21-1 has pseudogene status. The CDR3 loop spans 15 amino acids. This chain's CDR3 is CASSAGGSSYNEQFF. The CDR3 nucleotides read TGTGCCAGCAGCGCCGGGGGTAGCTCCTACAATGAGCAGTTCTTC.

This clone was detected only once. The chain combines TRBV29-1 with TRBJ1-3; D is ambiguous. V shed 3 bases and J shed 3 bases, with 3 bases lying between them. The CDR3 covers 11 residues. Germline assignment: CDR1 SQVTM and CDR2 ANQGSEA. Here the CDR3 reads CSVDVGNTIYF. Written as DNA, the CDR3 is TGCAGCGTTGATGTTGGAAACACCATATATTTT.

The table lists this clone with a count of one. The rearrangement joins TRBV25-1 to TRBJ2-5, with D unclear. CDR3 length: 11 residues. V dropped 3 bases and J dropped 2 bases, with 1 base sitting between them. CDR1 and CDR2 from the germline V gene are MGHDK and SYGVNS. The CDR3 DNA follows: TGTGCCAGCAGTGAGCAAGAGACCCAGTACTTC. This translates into CASSEQETQYF.

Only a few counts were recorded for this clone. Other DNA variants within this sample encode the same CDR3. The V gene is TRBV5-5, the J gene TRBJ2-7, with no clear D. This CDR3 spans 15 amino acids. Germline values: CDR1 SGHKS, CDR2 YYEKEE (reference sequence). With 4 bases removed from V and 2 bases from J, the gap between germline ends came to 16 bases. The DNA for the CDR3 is TGTGCCAGCAGCCAAGGACCGCAGCATACCTACGAGCAGTACTTC. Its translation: CASSQGPQHTYEQYF.

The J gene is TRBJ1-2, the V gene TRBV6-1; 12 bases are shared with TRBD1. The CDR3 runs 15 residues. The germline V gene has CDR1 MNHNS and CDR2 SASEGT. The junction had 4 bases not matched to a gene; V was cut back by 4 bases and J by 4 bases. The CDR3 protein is CASSVGTGGGYGYTF. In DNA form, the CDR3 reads TGTGCCAGCAGTGTGGGGACAGGGGGCGGCTATGGCTACACCTTC.

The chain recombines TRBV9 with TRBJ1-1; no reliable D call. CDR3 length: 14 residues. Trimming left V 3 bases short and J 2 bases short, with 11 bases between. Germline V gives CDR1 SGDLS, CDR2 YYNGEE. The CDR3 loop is CASSGSRSNTEAFF. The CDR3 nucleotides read TGTGCCAGCAGCGGGTCCCGCAGTAACACTGAAGCTTTCTTT.

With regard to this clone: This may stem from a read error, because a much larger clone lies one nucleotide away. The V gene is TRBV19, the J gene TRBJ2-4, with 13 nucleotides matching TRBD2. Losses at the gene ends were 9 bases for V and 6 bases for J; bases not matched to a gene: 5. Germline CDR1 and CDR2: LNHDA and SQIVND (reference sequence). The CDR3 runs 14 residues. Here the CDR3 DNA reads TGTGCCAGCCAGGGACTAGCGGGAATAAACATTCAGTACTTC. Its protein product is CASQGLAGINIQYF.

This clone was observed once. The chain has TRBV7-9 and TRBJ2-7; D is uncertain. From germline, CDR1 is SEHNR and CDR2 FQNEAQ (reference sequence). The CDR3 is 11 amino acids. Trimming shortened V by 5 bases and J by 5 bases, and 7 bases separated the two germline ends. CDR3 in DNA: TGTGCCAGCAGCCAAGGGAACGAGCAGTACTTC. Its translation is CASSQGNEQYF.

For the CDR3, the DNA is TGTGCCAGCAGTCTAGGGGGTCTCGGTGGCTACACCTTC. It codes for CASSLGGLGGYTF. V usage is TRBV27 and J usage is TRBJ1-2, with a tentative D call TRBD1 (6 bases). The V gene lost 5 bases and the J gene lost 7 bases, with 14 bases spanning the gap. The CDR3 has 13 residues. CDR1 MNHEY and CDR2 SMNVEV come from the germline V gene (reference sequence).

CDR3 bases: TGTGCCAGCAGCCCGGGGTCGGGCAGGGGGGGTAACACTGAAGCTTTCTTT. It is translated as CASSPGSGRGGNTEAFF. This rearrangement joins TRBV7-9 to TRBJ1-1; 7 nucleotides line up with TRBD1. Germline V gene data show CDR1 as SEHNR and CDR2 as FQNEAQ (reference sequence). This CDR3 is 17 amino acids long. The J segment lost 2 bases and the V segment lost 5 bases, leaving 14 bases of the junction unmatched.

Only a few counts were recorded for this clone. The CDR3 region has the DNA TGTGCCAGCAGCTATCCGGGGGACTTCGACATTCAGTACTTC. Protein product: CASSYPGDFDIQYF. This chain uses TRBV7-9 with TRBJ2-4, with D perhaps TRBD2 (6 bases). Germline CDR1 SEHNR, CDR2 FQNEAQ (reference sequence). CDR3 length: 14 residues. The ends were cut back, 4 bases at V and 8 bases at J, with 15 bases in the middle.

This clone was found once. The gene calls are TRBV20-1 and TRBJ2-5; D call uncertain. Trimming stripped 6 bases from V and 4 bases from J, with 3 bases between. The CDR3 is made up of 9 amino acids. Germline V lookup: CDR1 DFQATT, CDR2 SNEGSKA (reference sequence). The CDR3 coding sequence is TGCAGTGCCGCAGAGACCCAGTACTTC. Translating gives CSAAETQYF.

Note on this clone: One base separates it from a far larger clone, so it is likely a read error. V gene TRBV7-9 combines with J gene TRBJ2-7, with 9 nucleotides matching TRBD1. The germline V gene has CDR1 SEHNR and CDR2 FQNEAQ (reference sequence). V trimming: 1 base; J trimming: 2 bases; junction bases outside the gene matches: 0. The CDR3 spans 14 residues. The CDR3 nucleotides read TGTGCCAGCAGCTTAGGGACAGGGGCCTACGAGCAGTACTTC. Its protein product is CASSLGTGAYEQYF.

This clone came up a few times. The CDR3 reads CASSQGSGLHHGYTF. CDR3 DNA sequence: TGCGCCAGCAGCCAAGGTTCGGGATTACACCATGGCTACACCTTC. The chain couples TRBV4-3 to TRBJ1-2; D is undetermined. There are 15 residues in the CDR3. CDR1 and CDR2 (germline): LGHNA, YSLEER. V lost 1 base to trimming and J lost 6 bases, with 15 bases between them.

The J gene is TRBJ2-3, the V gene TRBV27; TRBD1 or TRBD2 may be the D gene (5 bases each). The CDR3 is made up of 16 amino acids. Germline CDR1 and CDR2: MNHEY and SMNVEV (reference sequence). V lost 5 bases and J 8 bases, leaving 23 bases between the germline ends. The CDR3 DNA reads TGTGCCAGCAGTCCTTCCGGGGCCCTAGGAGGCGTTACGCAGTATTTT. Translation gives CASSPSGALGGVTQYF.

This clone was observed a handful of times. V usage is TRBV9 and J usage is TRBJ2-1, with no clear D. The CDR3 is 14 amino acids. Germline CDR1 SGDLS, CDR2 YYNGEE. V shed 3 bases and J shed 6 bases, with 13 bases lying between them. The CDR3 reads CASSEPRSSNEQFF. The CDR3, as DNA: TGTGCCAGCAGCGAGCCCCGATCGAGCAATGAGCAGTTCTTC.

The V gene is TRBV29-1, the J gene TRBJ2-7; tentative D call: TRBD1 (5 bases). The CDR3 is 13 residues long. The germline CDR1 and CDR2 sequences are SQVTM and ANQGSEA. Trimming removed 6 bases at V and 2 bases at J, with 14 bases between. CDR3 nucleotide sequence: TGCAGCGTGGGTCTGGACACCACCTACGAGCAGTACTTC. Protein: CSVGLDTTYEQYF.

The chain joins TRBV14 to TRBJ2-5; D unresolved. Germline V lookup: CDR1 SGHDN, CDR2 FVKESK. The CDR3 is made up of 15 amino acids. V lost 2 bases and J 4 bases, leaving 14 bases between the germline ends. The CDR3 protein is CASSQNAEVGETQYF. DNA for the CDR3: TGTGCCAGCAGCCAAAACGCAGAGGTCGGAGAGACCCAGTACTTC.

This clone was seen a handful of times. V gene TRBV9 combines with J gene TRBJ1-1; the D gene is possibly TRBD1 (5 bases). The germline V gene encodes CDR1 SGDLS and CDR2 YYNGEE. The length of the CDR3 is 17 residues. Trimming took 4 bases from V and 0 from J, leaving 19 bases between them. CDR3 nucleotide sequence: TGTGCCAGCAGCCCCCGGAGGGGAACTGAAATGAACACTGAAGCTTTCTTT. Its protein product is CASSPRRGTEMNTEAFF.

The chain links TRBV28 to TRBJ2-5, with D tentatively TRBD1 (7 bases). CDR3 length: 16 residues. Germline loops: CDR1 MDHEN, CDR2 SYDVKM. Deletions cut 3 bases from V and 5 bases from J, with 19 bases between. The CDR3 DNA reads TGTGCCAGCAGTTTGGGTGCAGGGGGAGGTTGGGAGACCCAGTACTTC. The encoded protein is CASSLGAGGGWETQYF.

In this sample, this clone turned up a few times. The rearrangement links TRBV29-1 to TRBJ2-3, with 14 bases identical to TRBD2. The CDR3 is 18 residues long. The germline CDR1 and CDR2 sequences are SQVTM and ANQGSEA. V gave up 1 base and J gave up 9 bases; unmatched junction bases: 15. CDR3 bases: TGCAGCGTTGAAGTCTGGGGACTAGCGGGAGACCCACAGGAGACGCAGTATTTT. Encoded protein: CSVEVWGLAGDPQETQYF.